Listed below are T cell receptor beta chains from one sample, sequenced in a study of blood T cell repertoires in COVID-19. Some clones are missing from TCRdb's copy, which holds only in-frame ones; the method was immunoSEQ multiplex PCR. The data show nearly 100,000 clones, approximately 84% seen once. The sample was peripheral blood. These receptors all come from a man aged 65 to 79 with acute or convalescent COVID-19. Each CDR3 is given with its conserved first and last residue. D genes are given only for firm matches. Clone size appears in some rows only: once, few, many, or a class for an expanded clone.

d_call	j_call	v_call	clone_size	cdr3_nt	cdr3_aa
.	TRBJ2-7	TRBV18	.	TGTGCCAGCTCACCTGGGACAACATACGAGCAGTACTTC	CASSPGTTYEQYF
TRBD1	TRBJ2-2	TRBV6-2/TRBV6-3	.	TGTGCCAGCAGCAGACAGGGGGCGGACACCGGGGAGCTGTTTTTT	CASSRQGADTGELFF
TRBD1	TRBJ1-2	TRBV7-3	.	TGTGCCAGCAGCTATGACAGGGGAGACTATGGCTACACCTTC	CASSYDRGDYGYTF
.	TRBJ1-6	TRBV18	.	TGTGCCAGCTCACCCGGGTCTCAACAGGGTAATTCACCCCTCCACTTT	CASSPGSQQGNSPLHF
TRBD2	TRBJ2-3	TRBV27	few	TGTGCCAGCAGTAGATTAGCGGGAGAAGGTACAGATACGCAGTATTTT	CASSRLAGEGTDTQYF
.	TRBJ1-1	TRBV27	.	TGTGCCAGCACCTCCACCGGGACAAGTAACACTGAAGCTTTCTTT	CASTSTGTSNTEAFF
TRBD1	TRBJ2-7	TRBV9	.	TGTGCCAGCAGCGTCCAAACAGGGGGCCCCTACGAGCAGTACTTC	CASSVQTGGPYEQYF
.	TRBJ2-7	TRBV7-2	.	TGTGCCAGCAGCTTAGCCCACGGTCCTGCTGAGCAGTACTTC	CASSLAHGPAEQYF
.	TRBJ1-5	TRBV6-1	.	TGTGCCAGCAGTGAACCCTTGGGCAGGGTACATCCCCAGCATTTT	CASSEPLGRVHPQHF
.	TRBJ1-2	TRBV6-5	.	TGTGCCAGCAGTTATCGGGAGACCAACTATGGCTACACCTTC	CASSYRETNYGYTF
.	TRBJ1-5	TRBV28	.	TGTGCCAGCAGTACTACAATTAATCAGCCCCAGCATTTT	CASSTTINQPQHF
.	TRBJ2-1	TRBV19	.	TGTGCCAGTAGAAACCCCCCTCACATTGAGCAGTTCTTC	CASRNPPHIEQFF
.	TRBJ1-3	TRBV16	.	TGTGCCAGCAGCCAAGCCCAGCGAATCTCTGGAAACACCATATATTTT	CASSQAQRISGNTIYF
.	TRBJ2-5	TRBV6-5	.	TGTGCCAGTACAGGTTTTTTAGAGACCCAGTACTTC	CASTGFLETQYF
TRBD2	TRBJ2-3	TRBV30	.	TGTGCCTGGAGTTCCGGACTAGCGGGGTCAGATACGCAGTATTTT	CAWSSGLAGSDTQYF
TRBD1	TRBJ1-2	TRBV3-1/TRBV3-2	.	TGTGCCAGCAGCCTACATGGACAGGGGAACTATGGCTACACCTTC	CASSLHGQGNYGYTF
TRBD2	TRBJ2-5	TRBV15	.	TGTGCCACGAGGACTAGCGGGGGGGCCGGTCAAGAGACCCAGTACTTC	CATRTSGGAGQETQYF
.	TRBJ1-1	TRBV12-3/TRBV12-4	once	TGTGCCAGCAGTGGCAGGGGACGCACTGAAGCTTTCTTT	CASSGRGRTEAFF
TRBD2	TRBJ2-1	TRBV19	.	TGTGCCAGTAGTATCCGGGAGGGCCTATACAATGAGCAGTTCTTC	CASSIREGLYNEQFF
TRBD1	TRBJ1-6	TRBV5-1	few	TGCGCCAGCAGCTTGGATATTCCGGGACAGGGAAGTTCACCCCTCCACTTT	CASSLDIPGQGSSPLHF
TRBD2	TRBJ2-1	TRBV28	.	TGTGCCAGCAGTGAGGAACTAGCGGGAGTTGAGCAGTTCTTC	CASSEELAGVEQFF
.	TRBJ1-6	TRBV7-9	.	TGTGCCAGCAAACAGAGCAATAATTCACCCCTCCACTTT	CASKQSNNSPLHF
TRBD2	TRBJ2-1	TRBV20-1	.	TGCAGTGCTAGTCAGGCTAGCGGGAGTCACGAGCAGTTCTTC	CSASQASGSHEQFF
.	TRBJ2-5	TRBV7-2	.	TGTGCCAGCAGCTTAAGGGCGGGGGCCGTAGGTGAGACCCAGTACTTC	CASSLRAGAVGETQYF
TRBD1	TRBJ2-7	TRBV19	.	TGTGCCAGTAGTATGAGGACAGGTCTCGGCGAGCAGTACTTC	CASSMRTGLGEQYF
.	TRBJ1-1	TRBV7-2	.	TGTGCCAGCAGCGGCAGGTTCCTCACTGAAGCTTTCTTT	CASSGRFLTEAFF
.	TRBJ1-6	TRBV11-2	.	TGTGCCAGCAGCAAAGACCGGGACACTAATTCACCCCTCCACTTT	CASSKDRDTNSPLHF
TRBD2	TRBJ2-3	TRBV16	.	TGTGCCAGCAGCCAAGTTAACCCCTGGGACTACAAAACAGATACGCAGTATTTT	CASSQVNPWDYKTDTQYF
.	TRBJ1-2	TRBV14	.	TGTGCCAGCAGCCCGCGGGTTGGGAATGGCTACACCTTC	CASSPRVGNGYTF
TRBD2	TRBJ2-5	TRBV9	.	TGTGCCAGCAGCCCCCCGGGACTAGTGGCGGGAACCCAGTACTTC	CASSPPGLVAGTQYF
TRBD1	TRBJ2-7	TRBV6-4	.	TGTGCCAGCAGTGTCGAGTTCAAGGGGGCTTACGAGCAGTACTTC	CASSVEFKGAYEQYF
.	TRBJ1-2	TRBV7-2	.	TGTGCCAGCAGCCCCGCCCTTGACAGGAGATATGGCTACACCTTC	CASSPALDRRYGYTF
.	TRBJ2-1	TRBV18	.	TGTGCCAGCTCACCCGGGGACAAAGCCTCGAATGAGCAGTTCTTC	CASSPGDKASNEQFF
TRBD1	TRBJ1-5	TRBV28	.	TGTGCCAGCAGTACCCCGGACAGGTACAATCAGCCCCAGCATTTT	CASSTPDRYNQPQHF
.	TRBJ2-5	TRBV9	.	TGTGCCAGCAGCGTAGCTCAGAACACGGAGACCCAGTACTTC	CASSVAQNTETQYF
.	TRBJ1-5	TRBV7-2	.	TGTGCCAGCAGCCCCCGTGGACAGAGCAATCAGCCCCAGCATTTT	CASSPRGQSNQPQHF
TRBD1	TRBJ2-3	TRBV9	.	TGTGCCAGCAGGCCCCCGGGACAGGGTGTCACAGATACGCAGTATTTT	CASRPPGQGVTDTQYF
.	TRBJ1-5	TRBV4-1	.	TGCGCCAGCAGCCGAACAACCTCGGGACCGCCTGGAGGGTATAGCAATCAGCCCCAGCATTTT	CASSRTTSGPPGGYSNQPQHF
.	TRBJ2-5	TRBV4-2	.	TGTGCCAGCAGCCAAGATCCGGCAGGGAACGGAGAGACCCAGTACTTC	CASSQDPAGNGETQYF
TRBD2	TRBJ2-7	TRBV19	.	TGTGCCAGTAGTCCTCTAGCGGGAGCATCCTACAAGCAGTACTTC	CASSPLAGASYKQYF
.	TRBJ2-1	TRBV7-6	.	TGTGCCAGCAGCTTTAATGGTCAGGTCAATGAGCAGTTCTTC	CASSFNGQVNEQFF
.	TRBJ1-2	TRBV28	.	TGTGCCAGCAGTTCCAGGGCTTTAAATTTCTATGGCTACACCTTC	CASSSRALNFYGYTF
.	TRBJ1-1	TRBV6-1	.	TGTGCCAGCAGTGAAACGGGGGGACGGAAGAACACTGAAGCTTTCTTT	CASSETGGRKNTEAFF
TRBD1	TRBJ2-1	TRBV15	.	TGTGCCACCAGCAGAGACAGGGGGCACTACAATGAGCAGTTCTTC	CATSRDRGHYNEQFF
.	TRBJ2-2	TRBV7-3	.	TGTGCCAGCAGCTCCCAGGTTGGGAGAGGGACCGGGGAGCTGTTTTTT	CASSSQVGRGTGELFF
.	TRBJ2-3	TRBV29-1	.	TGCAGCGTTGAAGCCCAGGGGCCCACAGATACGCAGTATTTT	CSVEAQGPTDTQYF
TRBD2	TRBJ2-3	TRBV7-2	.	TGTGCCAGCAGCTTAGCTCTGACTAGCGGTTATACAGATACGCAGTATTTT	CASSLALTSGYTDTQYF
.	TRBJ2-7	TRBV12-2	.	TGTGCAAGTCGCCACCTAGCGGATTCCTACGAGCAGTACTTC	CASRHLADSYEQYF